Following are 22 T cell receptor beta chains from one sample sequenced in a study of blood T cell repertoires in COVID-19 (TCRdb year 2020). Library prep was done by the immunoSEQ multiplex PCR assay. Held by TCRdb, this immuneACCESS table contains in-frame sequences only and omits some clones. Under half of the omission traces to an unresolved V gene where checked; the cause of the rest is unknown. This sample has over 350,000 clones in its table, and roughly 91% of those were observed once. The ten top clones hold more than 1% of the sample. What was sequenced was PBMCs or T cells enriched from blood (not recorded which). The receptor source for this set is a young woman who had recovered from COVID-19.

This clone showed up just a few times. The V and J genes are TRBV6-5 and TRBJ2-7, with 9 bases matching TRBD2. The V gene end was trimmed by 5 bases and the J gene end by 5 bases; junction bases not matched to a gene: 7. Germline values: CDR1 MNHEY, CDR2 SVGAGI. The CDR3 totals 14 residues. DNA for the CDR3: TGTGCCAGCAGTAGCGGGGGGACTCTCCACGAGCAGTACTTC. It is translated as CASSSGGTLHEQYF.

The V call is TRBV6-5, the J call TRBJ1-1, with a weak D call TRBD1 (5 bases). The CDR3 totals 15 residues. V was pared by 0 bases and J by 1 base, with 9 bases between. From germline, CDR1 is MNHEY and CDR2 SVGAGI. CDR3: CASSYSGEGNTEAFF. The CDR3 DNA sequence: TGTGCCAGCAGTTACTCGGGGGAGGGGAACACTGAAGCTTTCTTT.

The chain employs TRBV14 and TRBJ1-2, with 9 bases fitting TRBD1. Per germline, CDR1 SGHDN and CDR2 FVKESK. Unmatched junction bases numbered 6, after V lost 1 base and J lost 6 bases. The CDR3 runs to 15 residues. CDR3 sequence reads: CASSQAGTGLHGYTF. The DNA for the CDR3 is TGTGCCAGCAGCCAAGCGGGGACAGGGTTGCATGGCTACACCTTC.

The chain combines TRBV7-2 with TRBJ1-1; D not resolved. The length of the CDR3 is 13 residues. Trimming shortened V by 4 bases and J by 2 bases, and 8 bases separated the two germline ends. Per germline, CDR1 SGHTA and CDR2 FQGNSA. CDR3 amino acids: CASSSRGNTEAFF. The CDR3 region has the DNA TGTGCCAGCAGCTCACGAGGAAACACTGAAGCTTTCTTT.

The genes are TRBV6-2 or TRBV6-3 and TRBJ2-7; 11 bases agree with TRBD1. Germline loops: CDR1 MNHEY, CDR2 SVGEGT. CDR3 size: 15 residues. V gave up 2 bases and J gave up 3 bases; unmatched junction bases: 3. The CDR3 DNA reads TGTGCCAGCAGTTACGCGGGACAGGGGGTCTACGAGCAGTACTTC. This sequence encodes CASSYAGQGVYEQYF.

This chain links TRBV24-1 with TRBJ1-1; no reliable D call. There are 15 residues in the CDR3. Per germline, CDR1 KGHDR and CDR2 SFDVKD. The V end was cut by 5 bases, the J end by 3 bases, with 15 bases between. This CDR3 is CATSVGEKPYTEAFF. The CDR3 nucleotides read TGTGCCACCAGTGTTGGAGAAAAACCTTACACTGAAGCTTTCTTT.

The V gene is TRBV21-1, the J gene TRBJ1-2; TRBD1 reflects the table's D call only, with no check against the DNA. TRBV21-1 is an annotated pseudogene. The CDR3 totals 13 residues. CDR3 nucleotides: TGTGCCAGCAGCAAAGTGCCAGGGGGCGGCTACACCTTC. Translating it yields CASSKVPGGGYTF.

This clone has just a few counts. The rearrangement uses TRBV7-9 and TRBJ1-1; 10 nucleotides match TRBD1. In germline, CDR1 is SEHNR, CDR2 FQNEAQ (reference sequence). This CDR3 has 15 residues. Trimming removed 4 bases from V and 4 bases from J; junction bases left unmatched: 6. The CDR3 sequence: CASSSSGTGATEAFF. In DNA form, the CDR3 reads TGTGCCAGCAGCTCCTCCGGGACAGGGGCCACTGAAGCTTTCTTT.

The V and J genes are TRBV9 and TRBJ2-5, with 7 bases aligning to TRBD1. The CDR3 extends over 14 amino acids. Germline CDR1 reads SGDLS; CDR2 reads YYNGEE. Unmatched junction bases numbered 6, after V lost 6 bases and J lost 1 base. CDR3 loop: CASNLQGPQETQYF. The CDR3 DNA sequence: TGTGCCAGCAACCTACAGGGGCCCCAAGAGACCCAGTACTTC.

As to this clone: Other DNA sequences from this sample encode an identical CDR3 as well. This sequence joins TRBV6-5 and TRBJ1-1, with D unresolved. The ends were cut back, 6 bases at V and 4 bases at J, with 6 bases in the middle. The CDR3 runs to 11 residues. Per germline, CDR1 MNHEY and CDR2 SVGAGI. CDR3 coding DNA: TGTGCCAGCAGCAGAGGCACTGAAGCTTTCTTT. This sequence encodes CASSRGTEAFF.

This clone was found once. The chain joins TRBV9 to TRBJ1-1; 7 nucleotides agree with TRBD1. The germline V gene has CDR1 SGDLS and CDR2 YYNGEE. The J segment lost 8 bases and the V segment lost 3 bases, leaving 13 bases of the junction unmatched. The CDR3 has 15 residues. This chain's CDR3 is CASSADTHPQGEAFF. CDR3 DNA sequence: TGTGCCAGCAGCGCCGATACCCACCCACAGGGGGAAGCTTTCTTT.

This sequence joins TRBV6-5 and TRBJ1-1, with D possibly being TRBD1 (6 bases). The CDR3 has 13 residues. Germline V gene sequence: CDR1 MNHEY, CDR2 SVGAGI. V lost 7 bases, J lost 5 bases, and 14 bases lay in between. CDR3 protein: CASKGGFYTEAFF. The CDR3 DNA follows: TGTGCCAGCAAAGGGGGTTTCTATACTGAAGCTTTCTTT.

This clone has a single count. The CDR3 is CATSSLTGVQHF. The CDR3 bases are TGTGCCACCAGCAGCCTGACAGGGGTCCAGCATTTT. J is TRBJ1-5 and V is TRBV15; 8 nucleotides match TRBD1. V was clipped by 3 bases and J by 12 bases; unmatched bases: 4. This CDR3 region has 12 residues. Germline V CDR1 and CDR2: LNHNV, YYDKDF (reference sequence).

About this clone: The germline gene is not matched at one end of the junction; a read error may be the cause. Different DNA sequences within this sample yield the same CDR3. This rearrangement joins TRBV3-1 (or the pseudogene TRBV3-2) to TRBJ1-1; D is ambiguous. This CDR3 contains 12 residues. From germline, CDR1 is LGHDT and CDR2 YNNKEL (reference sequence). CDR3 nucleotide sequence: TGTGCCAGCAGCCAAGGCGGCACTGAAGCCTTCTTT. The encoded protein is CASSQGGTEAFF.

The J gene is TRBJ2-3, the V gene TRBV7-8; 8 positions match TRBD1. The CDR3 is 16 residues long. V shed 5 bases and J 3 bases; nucleotides not matched to a gene: 10. CDR1 and CDR2 (germline): SGHVS, FQNEAQ. CDR3: CASSLTSTGGTDTQYF. The CDR3 nucleotides read TGTGCCAGCAGCCTAACATCAACAGGGGGTACAGATACGCAGTATTTT.

The rearrangement links TRBV9 to TRBJ2-1; possible D gene TRBD2, 6 bases. V lost 3 bases and J lost 4, with 11 bases in between. Germline CDR1 reads SGDLS; CDR2 reads YYNGEE. This CDR3 is 14 amino acids long. CDR3 residues: CASSAAGSYNEQFF. CDR3 nucleotide sequence: TGTGCCAGCAGCGCAGCCGGGAGTTACAATGAGCAGTTCTTC.

V is TRBV19 and J is TRBJ2-7, with D tentatively TRBD1 (7 bases). Looked up from germline, CDR1 is LNHDA and CDR2 is SQIVND (reference sequence). This CDR3 is 14 amino acids long. V was trimmed by 5 bases and J by 3 bases, leaving 14 bases between them. The CDR3 DNA is TGTGCCAGTAGTTCCCGGCAGGGGGGCTACGAGCAGTACTTC. Translated: CASSSRQGGYEQYF.

The chain has TRBV5-8 and TRBJ2-1, with D perhaps matching TRBD1 (6 bases). The V gene's germline CDR1 is SGHTS and CDR2 YDEGEE. Trimming took off 5 bases at V and 7 bases at J, with 22 bases between the two ends. The length of the CDR3 is 16 residues. For the CDR3, the DNA is TGTGCCAGCAGGCCCCTGGGTGGGGGCGAGGGTAATGAGCAGTTCTTC. It translates to CASRPLGGGEGNEQFF.

The rearrangement uses TRBV7-9 and TRBJ1-6; perhaps TRBD1 as D (6 bases). Germline V CDR1 and CDR2: SEHNR, FQNEAQ (reference sequence). There are 16 residues in the CDR3. Trimming pared 6 bases from V and 1 base from J, leaving 13 bases between. In nucleotides, the CDR3 is TGTGCCAGCAGACTCGGGGACATGTCCTATAATTCACCCCTCCACTTT. This codes for CASRLGDMSYNSPLHF.

This chain uses TRBV7-2 with TRBJ2-3; TRBD2 matches 13 bases. Germline V lookup: CDR1 SGHTA, CDR2 FQGNSA. V was pared by 5 bases and J by 2 bases, with 10 bases of the junction left unmatched. The length of the CDR3 is 18 residues. CDR3 sequence reads: CASSRRLAGGRTTDTQYF. The DNA for the CDR3 is TGTGCCAGCAGCCGCCGACTAGCGGGGGGCCGAACCACAGATACGCAGTATTTT. The full variable domain, completed using reference TRBV7-2 and TRBJ2-3, is GAGVSQSPSNKVTEKGKDVELRCDPISGHTALYWYRQSLGQGLEFLIYFQGNSAPDKSGLPSDRFSAERTGGSVSTLTIQRTQQEDSAVYLCASSRRLAGGRTTDTQYFGPGTRLTVL.

The CDR3 loop reads CASSLLQDSSYNSPLHF. Written as DNA, the CDR3 is TGTGCCAGCAGCTTACTACAGGATAGCTCCTATAATTCACCCCTCCACTTT. The chain employs TRBV9 and TRBJ1-6, with a possible D match to TRBD1 (5 bases). The ends were cut back, 4 bases at V and 0 bases at J, with 14 bases in the middle. Germline V gives CDR1 SGDLS, CDR2 YYNGEE. This CDR3 is built from 17 residues.

The chain couples TRBV2 to TRBJ2-3; 10 bases align to TRBD1. Germline CDR1 SNHLY, CDR2 FYNNEI. The V segment lost 5 bases and the J segment 6 bases; nucleotides outside the gene matches: 8. This CDR3 spans 15 amino acids. The CDR3 DNA reads as TGTGCCAGCAGTTTGGAGACAGGGGGCGCGGATACGCAGTATTTT. The encoded protein is CASSLETGGADTQYF. The whole variable domain, filled in from reference TRBV2 and TRBJ2-3, reads EPEVTQTPSHQVTQMGQEVILRCVPISNHLYFYWYRQILGQKVEFLVSFYNNEISEKSEIFDDQFSVERPDGSNFTLKIRSTKLEDSAMYFCASSLETGGADTQYFGPGTRLTVL.